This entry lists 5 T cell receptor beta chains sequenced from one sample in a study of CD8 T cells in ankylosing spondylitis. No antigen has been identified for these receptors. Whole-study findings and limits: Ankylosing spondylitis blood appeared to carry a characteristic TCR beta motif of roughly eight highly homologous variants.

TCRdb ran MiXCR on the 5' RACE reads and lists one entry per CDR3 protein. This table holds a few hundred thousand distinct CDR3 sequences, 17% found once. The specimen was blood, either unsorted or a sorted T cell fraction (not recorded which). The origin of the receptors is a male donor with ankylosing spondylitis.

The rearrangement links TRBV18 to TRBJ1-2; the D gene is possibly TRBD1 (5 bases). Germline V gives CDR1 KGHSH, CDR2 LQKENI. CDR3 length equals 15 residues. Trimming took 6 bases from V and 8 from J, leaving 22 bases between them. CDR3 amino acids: CASSLTDTFQGGYTF. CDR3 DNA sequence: TGTGCCAGCTCGCTCACGGACACCTTCCAGGGCGGCTACACCTTC.

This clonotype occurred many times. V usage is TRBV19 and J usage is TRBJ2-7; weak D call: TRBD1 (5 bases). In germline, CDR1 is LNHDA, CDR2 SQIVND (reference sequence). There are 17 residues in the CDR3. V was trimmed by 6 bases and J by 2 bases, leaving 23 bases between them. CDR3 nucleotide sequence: TGTGCCAGTAGCCCAGTTAATTCAGGGCGCCATACCTACGAGCAGTACTTC. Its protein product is CASSPVNSGRHTYEQYF.

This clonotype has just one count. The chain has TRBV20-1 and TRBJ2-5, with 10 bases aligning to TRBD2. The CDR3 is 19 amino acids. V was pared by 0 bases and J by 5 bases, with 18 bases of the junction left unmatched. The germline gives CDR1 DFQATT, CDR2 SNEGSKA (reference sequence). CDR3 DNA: TGCAGTGCTAGAGATGGAGGACTAGCGGCGTCGGTCTTTCGGGAGACCCAGTACTTC. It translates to CSARDGGLAASVFRETQYF.

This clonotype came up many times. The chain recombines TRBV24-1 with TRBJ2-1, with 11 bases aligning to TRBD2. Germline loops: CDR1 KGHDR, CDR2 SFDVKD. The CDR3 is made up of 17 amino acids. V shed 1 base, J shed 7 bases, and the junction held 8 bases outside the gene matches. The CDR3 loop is CATSDFATSGRKNEQFF. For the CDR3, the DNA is TGTGCCACCAGTGATTTTGCCACTAGCGGGAGAAAGAATGAGCAGTTCTTC.

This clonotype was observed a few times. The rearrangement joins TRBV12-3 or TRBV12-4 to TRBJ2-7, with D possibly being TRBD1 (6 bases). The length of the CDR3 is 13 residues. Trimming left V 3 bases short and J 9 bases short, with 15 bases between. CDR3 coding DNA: TGTGCCAGCAGTTTGGCTAACAGGGTCGGGCAGTACTTC. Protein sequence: CASSLANRVGQYF.